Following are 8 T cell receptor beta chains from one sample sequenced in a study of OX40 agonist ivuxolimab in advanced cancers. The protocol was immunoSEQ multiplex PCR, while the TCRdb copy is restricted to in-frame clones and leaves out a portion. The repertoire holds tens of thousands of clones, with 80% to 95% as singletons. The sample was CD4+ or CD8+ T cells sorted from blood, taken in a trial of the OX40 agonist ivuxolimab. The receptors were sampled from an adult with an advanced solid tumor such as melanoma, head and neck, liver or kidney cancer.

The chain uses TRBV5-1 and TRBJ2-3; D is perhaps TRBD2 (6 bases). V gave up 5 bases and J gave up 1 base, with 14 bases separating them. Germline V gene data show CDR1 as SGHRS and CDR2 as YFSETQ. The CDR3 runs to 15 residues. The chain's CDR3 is CASREGIRRTDTQYF. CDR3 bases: TGCGCCAGCAGGGAGGGAATCCGACGCACAGATACGCAGTATTTT.

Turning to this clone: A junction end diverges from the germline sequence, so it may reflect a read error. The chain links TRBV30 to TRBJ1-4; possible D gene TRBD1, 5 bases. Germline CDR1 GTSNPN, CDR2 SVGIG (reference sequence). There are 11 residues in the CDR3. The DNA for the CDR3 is TGTGCCTGGAGTATCAGGGAAAAACTATTTTTT. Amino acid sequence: CAWSIREKLFF.

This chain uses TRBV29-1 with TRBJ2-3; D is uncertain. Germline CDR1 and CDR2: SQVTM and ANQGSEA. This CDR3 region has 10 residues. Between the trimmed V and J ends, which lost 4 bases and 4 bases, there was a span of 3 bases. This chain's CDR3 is CSVVADTQYF. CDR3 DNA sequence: TGCAGCGTTGTAGCAGATACGCAGTATTTT.

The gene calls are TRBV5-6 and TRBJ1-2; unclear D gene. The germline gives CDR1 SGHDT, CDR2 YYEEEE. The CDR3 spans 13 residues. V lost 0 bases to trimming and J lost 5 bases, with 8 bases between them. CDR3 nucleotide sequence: TGTGCCAGCAGCTTGGGTGCAGTTTATGGCTACACCTTC. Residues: CASSLGAVYGYTF.

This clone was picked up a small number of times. Here the CDR3 DNA reads TGTGCCAGCAGCTCGGACAGAAATCAGCCCCAGCATTTT. Translating it yields CASSSDRNQPQHF. The chain uses TRBV5-6 and TRBJ1-5; possible D gene TRBD1, 6 bases. Germline CDR1 and CDR2: SGHDT and YYEEEE. Trimming shortened V by 3 bases and J by 4 bases, and 8 bases separated the two germline ends. The CDR3 covers 13 residues.

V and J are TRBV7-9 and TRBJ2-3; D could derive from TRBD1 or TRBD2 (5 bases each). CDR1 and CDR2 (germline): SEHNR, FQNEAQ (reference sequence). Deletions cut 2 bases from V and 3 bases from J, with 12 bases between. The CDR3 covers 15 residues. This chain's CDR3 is CASSLFTRETDTQYF. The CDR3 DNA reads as TGTGCCAGCAGCTTATTCACCAGGGAGACAGATACGCAGTATTTT.

CDR3 sequence reads: CAIRGSNYGYTF. CDR3 nucleotides: TGTGCCATCAGGGGCTCTAACTATGGCTACACCTTC. The genes are TRBV10-3 and TRBJ1-2; no clear D gene. The germline V gene has CDR1 ENHRY and CDR2 SYGVKD. V was trimmed by 6 bases and J by 0 bases, leaving 5 bases between them. This CDR3 region has 12 residues.

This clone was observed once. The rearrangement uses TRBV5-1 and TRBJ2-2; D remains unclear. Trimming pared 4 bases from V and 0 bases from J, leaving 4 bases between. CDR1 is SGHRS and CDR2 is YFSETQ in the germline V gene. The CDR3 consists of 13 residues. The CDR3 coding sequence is TGCGCCAGCAGCGTGACGAACACCGGGGAGCTGTTTTTT. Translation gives CASSVTNTGELFF. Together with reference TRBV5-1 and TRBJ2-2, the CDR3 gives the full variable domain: KAGVTQTPRYLIKTRGQQVTLSCSPISGHRSVSWYQQTPGQGLQFLFEYFSETQRNKGNFPGRFSGRQFSNSRSEMNVSTLELGDSALYLCASSVTNTGELFFGEGSRLTVL.